What follows is one T cell receptor beta chain and its context. A multiplex PCR was run with 60 Vbeta primers and 13 Jbeta primers. Clones were read by immunoSEQ multiplex PCR, and TCRdb kept only the in-frame ones, dropping some. The sample carries 95,000 to 150,000 clones, about 76% recorded once. The data were taken from a study of cytomegalovirus exposure and HLA in healthy donors. V was pared by 5 bases and J by 2 bases, with 10 bases of the junction left unmatched. Germline-derived CDR1 and CDR2 are SGHTA and FQGNSA. The CDR3 runs 18 residues. The sample consisted of PBMCs. The genes are TRBV7-2 and TRBJ2-7; 15 bases are shared with TRBD2. The sequence came from a man aged 55 to 70 in good health and CMV-seropositive. Here the CDR3 DNA reads TGTGCCAGCAGCCAACGGACTAGCGGGAGGGCCTTGACCTACGAGCAGTACTTC. Residues: CASSQRTSGRALTYEQYF. Variable domain in full (rest from reference TRBV7-2 and TRBJ2-7): GAGVSQSPSNKVTEKGKDVELRCDPISGHTALYWYRQSLGQGLEFLIYFQGNSAPDKSGLPSDRFSAERTGGSVSTLTIQRTQQEDSAVYLCASSQRTSGRALTYEQYFGPGTRLTVT.